This T cell receptor beta chain was found in a study of cytomegalovirus exposure and HLA in healthy donors. Overall study results and limits: Investigators reported more than 150 TCR beta chains as tied to cytomegalovirus. Productive status was seen about 90% or about 30% of the time for most TCR beta V segments in an earlier analysis.

CDR1 and CDR2 (germline): SGHDT, YYEEEE. CDR3 length: 13 amino acids. Trimming cost V 4 bases and J 7 bases, with 15 bases left between them. Each of the donors was a healthy bone marrow donor. This clone appeared a few times. Its antigen is as yet unknown. PCR amplification relied on 60 Vbeta primers (plus 13 Jbeta primers). Produced via immunoSEQ multiplex PCR; TCRdb's table is partial and in-frame only. The sample consists of over 100,000 clones, around 73% of them appearing once. The chain recombines TRBV5-6 with TRBJ2-7; TRBD2 might be the D (5 bases). Sample: PBMCs. This sequence originates from a man aged 35-49 years in good health and CMV-seronegative. The DNA of the CDR3 is TGTGCCAGCAGCGCGCTCTCCCGGGGAGAGCAGTACTTC. It translates to CASSALSRGEQYF.